What follows are 21 T cell receptor beta chains derived from one specimen sequenced in a study of CD8 T cells in Susac syndrome. A quantity of about 0.5 to 1 ug RNA underwent reverse transcription using random hexamers. One entry per CDR3 protein, called by TCRdb with MiXCR from the immunoSEQ multiplex PCR reads. The sample shows about 300,000 distinct CDR3 sequences, about 91% of them seen only once. The sample comprised CD4+ T cells from PBMCs. These receptors were collected from a human donor with multiple sclerosis.

This clonotype was observed a handful of times. This rearrangement joins TRBV30 to TRBJ2-1; D not certain. Per germline, CDR1 GTSNPN and CDR2 SVGIG (reference sequence). This CDR3 region has 15 residues. The ends were cut back, 3 bases at V and 0 bases at J, with 12 bases in the middle. CDR3 region: CAWRRNTNSYNEQFF. CDR3 coding DNA: TGTGCCTGGAGAAGGAATACCAACTCCTACAATGAGCAGTTCTTC.

This chain connects TRBV2 to TRBJ1-5; a weak D match, TRBD1 (6 bases). The length of the CDR3 is 15 residues. Germline assignment: CDR1 SNHLY and CDR2 FYNNEI. V lost 6 bases to trimming and J lost 6 bases, with 18 bases between them. The CDR3 is CASSSRTGTSQPQHF. DNA of the CDR3: TGTGCCAGCAGCTCTCGAACAGGGACCAGTCAGCCCCAGCATTTT.

The rearrangement uses TRBV7-9 and TRBJ2-1, with D maybe TRBD2 (5 bases). Trimming pared 5 bases from V and 0 bases from J, leaving 11 bases between. Germline V CDR1 and CDR2: SEHNR, FQNEAQ (reference sequence). The CDR3 covers 15 residues. Written as DNA, the CDR3 is TGTGCCAGCAGCCCCCGGGGAAACTCCTACAATGAGCAGTTCTTC. Translation: CASSPRGNSYNEQFF.

The chain uses TRBV5-1 and TRBJ2-3; 13 bases map to TRBD2. Germline loops: CDR1 SGHRS, CDR2 YFSETQ. The CDR3 length is 16 residues. Trimming removed 7 bases from V and 1 base from J; junction bases left unmatched: 6. CDR3 amino acids: CASGAGTSGGTDTQYF. The DNA for the CDR3 is TGCGCCAGCGGGGCCGGGACTAGCGGGGGCACAGATACGCAGTATTTT.

This chain uses TRBV20-1 with TRBJ1-1, with no clear D. Germline CDR1 and CDR2: DFQATT and SNEGSKA (reference sequence). Trimming took 0 bases from V and 9 from J, leaving 14 bases between them. The length of the CDR3 is 13 residues. This chain's CDR3 is CSARDETAVKAFF. The DNA for the CDR3 is TGCAGTGCTAGAGATGAAACTGCTGTGAAAGCTTTCTTT.

V and J are TRBV20-1 and TRBJ2-5, with D unclear. The germline gives CDR1 DFQATT, CDR2 SNEGSKA (reference sequence). The CDR3 consists of 12 residues. With 5 bases removed from V and 1 base from J, the gap between germline ends came to 8 bases. In DNA, the CDR3 is TGCAGTGCTCGCAGGCCCCAAGAGACCCAGTACTTC. It codes for CSARRPQETQYF.

This chain links TRBV20-1 with TRBJ2-7; D remains ambiguous. Trimming shortened V by 5 bases and J by 2 bases, and 16 bases separated the two germline ends. Per the germline V gene, CDR1 is DFQATT and CDR2 is SNEGSKA (reference sequence). CDR3 length: 14 residues. The CDR3 here is CSASLPVPPYEQYF. The CDR3 nucleotides are TGCAGTGCTTCCCTCCCCGTTCCCCCCTACGAGCAGTACTTC.

The V and J genes are TRBV10-3 and TRBJ2-5; 8 nucleotides line up with TRBD1. Germline CDR1 ENHRY, CDR2 SYGVKD. This CDR3 has 14 residues. Trimming at V came to 3 bases and at J to 4 bases, leaving 4 bases not matched to a gene. The CDR3 here is CAISEAGGLETQYF. In nucleotides, the CDR3 is TGTGCCATCAGTGAAGCAGGGGGCCTAGAGACCCAGTACTTC.

This chain joins TRBV18 and TRBJ1-2, with a tentative D call TRBD1 (6 bases). This CDR3 is 14 amino acids long. Trimming took 4 bases from V and 3 from J, leaving 12 bases between them. Germline values: CDR1 KGHSH, CDR2 LQKENI. In DNA, the CDR3 is TGTGCCAGCTCACGGCAACAGGGTGACTATGGCTACACCTTC. It encodes CASSRQQGDYGYTF.

Here the CDR3 reads CASSLGGSQNYGYTF. The CDR3 nucleotides read TGTGCCAGCAGCTTGGGTGGCAGTCAGAACTATGGCTACACCTTC. The chain carries TRBV7-2 and TRBJ1-2, with D uncertain. Germline V gives CDR1 SGHTA, CDR2 FQGNSA. This CDR3 spans 15 amino acids. Trimming shortened V by 3 bases and J by 2 bases, and 13 bases separated the two germline ends. Full variable domain (outside the CDR3, taken from reference TRBV7-2 and TRBJ1-2): GAGVSQSPSNKVTEKGKDVELRCDPISGHTALYWYRQSLGQGLEFLIYFQGNSAPDKSGLPSDRFSAERTGGSVSTLTIQRTQQEDSAVYLCASSLGGSQNYGYTFGSGTRLTVV.

The rearrangement uses TRBV12-3 or TRBV12-4 and TRBJ1-1; D may be TRBD1 (6 bases). This CDR3 is built from 15 residues. Trimming stripped 5 bases from V and 4 bases from J, with 17 bases between. In DNA, the CDR3 is TGTGCCAGCAGTGAACTCGGGGGCGCGGGCACTGAAGCTTTCTTT. Translation: CASSELGGAGTEAFF.

This chain links TRBV7-2 with TRBJ1-3; D is undetermined. Trimming removed 4 bases at V and 4 bases at J, with 8 bases between. CDR1 SGHTA and CDR2 FQGNSA come from the germline V gene. This CDR3 region has 13 residues. CDR3 sequence (DNA): TGTGCCAGCAGCTCCTCGGTCGGAAACACCATATATTTT. Its translation: CASSSSVGNTIYF.

The V gene is TRBV7-6, the J gene TRBJ2-5, with 8 bases aligning to TRBD1. Germline V CDR1 and CDR2: SGHVS, FNYEAQ. The CDR3 runs 14 residues. The trim removed 5 bases at V and 2 bases at J, leaving 4 bases unmatched. CDR3 nucleotide sequence: TGTGCCAGCAGCAAGGGACAGGTACAAGAGACCCAGTACTTC. Protein product: CASSKGQVQETQYF.

The rearrangement uses TRBV6-1 and TRBJ2-7; D is possibly TRBD1 (6 bases). V was clipped by 6 bases and J by 2 bases, with 14 bases between them. CDR1 and CDR2 (germline): MNHNS, SASEGT. The length of the CDR3 is 14 residues. Here the CDR3 DNA reads TGTGCCAGCAGCTTCGCAGGGGCTCCCTACGAGCAGTACTTC. It translates to CASSFAGAPYEQYF.

In this sample, this clonotype turned up a few times. The V gene is TRBV30, the J gene TRBJ1-1; the D is unclear. V was shortened by 3 bases and J by 3 bases, with 14 bases between the two germline ends. Germline CDR1 and CDR2: GTSNPN and SVGIG (reference sequence). The CDR3 totals 14 residues. The CDR3 bases are TGTGCCTGGAGATTGGGTTCATATGACACTGAAGCTTTCTTT. Translation: CAWRLGSYDTEAFF.

CDR3 sequence (DNA): TGCGCCAGCAGCTTGGGGGTAAGGGAGCAGTTCTTC. Amino acid sequence: CASSLGVREQFF. The genes are TRBV5-1 and TRBJ2-1; D is unresolved. V was cut by 0 bases and J by 10 bases, with 8 bases left in between. The CDR3 is 12 residues long. Germline loops: CDR1 SGHRS, CDR2 YFSETQ.

The chain is built from TRBV14 and TRBJ1-1; maybe TRBD1 (5 bases). The germline V gene encodes CDR1 SGHDN and CDR2 FVKESK. V lost 5 bases, J lost 5 bases, and 15 bases lay in between. The CDR3 contains 14 residues. The CDR3 spells CASSAYGGYTEAFF. DNA of the CDR3: TGTGCCAGCAGCGCTTACGGGGGGTATACTGAAGCTTTCTTT.

The chain couples TRBV3-1 to TRBJ2-1; D remains ambiguous. The germline V gene has CDR1 LGHDT and CDR2 YNNKEL (reference sequence). The CDR3 length is 14 residues. Trimming stripped 4 bases from V and 0 bases from J, with 7 bases between. This CDR3 reads CASSLLGSYNEQFF. CDR3 nucleotide sequence: TGTGCCAGCAGCCTTCTTGGCTCCTACAATGAGCAGTTCTTC.

This chain joins TRBV5-1 and TRBJ2-5, with D perhaps assigned TRBD1 or TRBD2 (5 bases each). Germline-derived CDR1 and CDR2 are SGHRS and YFSETQ. The CDR3 sequence is 13 residues long. Trimming shortened V by 2 bases and J by 7 bases, and 12 bases separated the two germline ends. Here the CDR3 reads CASSFGDGGTQYF. CDR3 nucleotide sequence: TGCGCCAGCAGCTTCGGGGACGGAGGGACCCAGTACTTC.

The rearrangement joins TRBV6-5 to TRBJ2-7, with TRBD1 identical over 9 bases. V was pared by 6 bases and J by 3 bases, with 6 bases of the junction left unmatched. This CDR3 region has 14 residues. CDR1 and CDR2 (germline): MNHEY, SVGAGI. DNA of the CDR3: TGTGCCAGCAGCCGGGACAGGGCACTCTACGAGCAGTACTTC. It codes for CASSRDRALYEQYF.

This clonotype was counted a single time. The J gene is TRBJ1-1, the V gene TRBV7-9; TRBD1 agrees at 11 bases. This CDR3 is 14 amino acids long. The germline V gene has CDR1 SEHNR and CDR2 FQNEAQ (reference sequence). V lost 4 bases, J lost 7 bases, and 5 bases stayed unmatched. CDR3 protein: CASSWDRGTVEAFF. The CDR3 DNA follows: TGTGCCAGCAGCTGGGACAGGGGGACGGTTGAAGCTTTCTTT.